This T cell receptor beta chain is from a study of shared T cell receptors in the human thymus. The assay was immunoSEQ multiplex PCR, and TCRdb's table has in-frame clones only and misses some. The data hold 500,000 to 750,000 clones, with approximately 90% observed a single time. With V trimmed by 7 bases and J by 2 bases, 5 bases remained unmatched. Germline V CDR1 and CDR2: MNHEY, SMNVEV (reference sequence). CDR3 length equals 15 residues. These data were also reused for a study on human thymus T cells. That report adds: Donors were healthy Finnish infants having corrective surgery for congenital heart defects. Corrective cardiac surgery supplied the resected thymus tissue. Across thymic and blood repertoires, the usage of V and J genes appeared to be biased. Related research described thymic repertoires that were highly overlapping among unrelated individuals.

The genes are TRBV27 and TRBJ2-7; 13 positions agree with TRBD2. This TCR derives from a boy younger than two with a congenital heart defect. Sequencing was carried out using thymocytes. CDR3 DNA sequence: TGTGCCAGCAAGGGGACTAGCGGGACCCCCTACGAGCAGTACTTC. The encoded protein is CASKGTSGTPYEQYF.